The sequence of this T cell receptor beta chain was determined in a study of patients and donors after allogeneic stem cell transplantation. One entry per CDR3 protein results from TCRdb running MiXCR on the RT-PCR reads. The sample includes about 89,000 distinct CDR3 sequences, 48% of them seen just once. From germline, CDR1 is KGHSY and CDR2 FQNENV. This CDR3 is 13 amino acids long. V lost 0 bases, J lost 3 bases, and 6 bases lay in between. V gene TRBV16 combines with J gene TRBJ2-7; D is ambiguous. The TCR sequence derives from a human donor who was either an allogeneic HSCT recipient or a stem cell or donor lymphocyte infusion donor (not recorded which). It is not recorded whose cells these are; they may come from a transplant donor. Sequencing was carried out using blood, either unsorted or a sorted T cell fraction (not recorded which). The CDR3 nucleotides read TGTGCCAGCAGCCAATCTCCTAGCTACGAGCAGTACTTC. It is translated as CASSQSPSYEQYF.